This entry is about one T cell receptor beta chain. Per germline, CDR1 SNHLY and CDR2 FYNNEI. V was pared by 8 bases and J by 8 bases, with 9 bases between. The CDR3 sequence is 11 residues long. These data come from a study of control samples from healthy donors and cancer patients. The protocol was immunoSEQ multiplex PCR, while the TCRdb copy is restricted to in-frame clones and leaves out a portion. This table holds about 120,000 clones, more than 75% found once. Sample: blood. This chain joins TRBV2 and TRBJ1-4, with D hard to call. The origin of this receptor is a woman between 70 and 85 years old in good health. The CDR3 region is CASGPQEKLFF. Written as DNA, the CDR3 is TGTGCCAGCGGCCCGCAGGAAAAACTGTTTTTT.